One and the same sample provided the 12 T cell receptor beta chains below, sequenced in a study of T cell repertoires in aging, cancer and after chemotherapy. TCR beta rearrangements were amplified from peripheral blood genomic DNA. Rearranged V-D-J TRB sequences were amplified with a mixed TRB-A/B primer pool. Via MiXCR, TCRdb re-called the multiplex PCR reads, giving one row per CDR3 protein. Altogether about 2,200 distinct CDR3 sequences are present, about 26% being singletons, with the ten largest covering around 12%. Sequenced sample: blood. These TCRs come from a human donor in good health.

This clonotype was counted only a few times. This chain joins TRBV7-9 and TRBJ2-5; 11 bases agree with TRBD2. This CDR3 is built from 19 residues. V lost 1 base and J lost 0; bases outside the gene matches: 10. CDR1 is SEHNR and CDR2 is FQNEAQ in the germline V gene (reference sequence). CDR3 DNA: TGTGCCAGCAGCTTAGATGGTCGTTCTAGCGGGGGGTACCAAGAGACCCAGTACTTC. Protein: CASSLDGRSSGGYQETQYF. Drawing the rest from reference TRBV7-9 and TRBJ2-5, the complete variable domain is DTGVSQNPRHKITKRGQNVTFRCDPISEHNRLYWYRQTLGQGPEFLTYFQNEAQLEKSRLLSDRFSAERPKGSFSTLEIQRTEQGDSAMYLCASSLDGRSSGGYQETQYFGPGTRLLVL.

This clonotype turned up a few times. This CDR3 reads CASSTYAGGSTDTQYF. CDR3 bases: TGCGCCAGCAGCACCTATGCGGGGGGCAGCACAGATACGCAGTATTTT. The chain couples TRBV5-1 to TRBJ2-3, with 8 bases matching TRBD2. V trimming: 4 bases; J trimming: 0 bases; junction bases outside the gene matches: 7. Germline CDR1 is SGHRS and CDR2 is YFSETQ. This CDR3 has 16 residues.

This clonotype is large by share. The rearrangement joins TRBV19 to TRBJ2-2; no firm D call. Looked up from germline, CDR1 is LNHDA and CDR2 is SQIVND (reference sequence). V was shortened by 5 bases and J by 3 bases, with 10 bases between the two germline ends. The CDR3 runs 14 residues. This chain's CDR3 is CASSETPHTGELFF. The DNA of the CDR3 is TGTGCCAGTAGTGAGACACCCCACACCGGGGAGCTGTTTTTT.

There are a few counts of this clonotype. The CDR3 DNA reads TGTGCCAGCAGCCACGTCCTCGGGCGCTCTTATAGCAATCAGCCCCAGCATTTT. It translates to CASSHVLGRSYSNQPQHF. The chain carries TRBV7-2 and TRBJ1-5; unclear D gene. With 5 bases removed from V and 0 bases from J, the gap between germline ends came to 20 bases. Looked up from germline, CDR1 is SGHTA and CDR2 is FQGNSA. This CDR3 has 18 residues.

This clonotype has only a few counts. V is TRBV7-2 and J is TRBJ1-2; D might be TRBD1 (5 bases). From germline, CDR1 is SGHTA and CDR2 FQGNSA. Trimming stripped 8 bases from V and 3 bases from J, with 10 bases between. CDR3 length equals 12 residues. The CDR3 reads CASARTHYGYTF. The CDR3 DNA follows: TGTGCCAGCGCCCGGACACACTATGGCTACACCTTC.

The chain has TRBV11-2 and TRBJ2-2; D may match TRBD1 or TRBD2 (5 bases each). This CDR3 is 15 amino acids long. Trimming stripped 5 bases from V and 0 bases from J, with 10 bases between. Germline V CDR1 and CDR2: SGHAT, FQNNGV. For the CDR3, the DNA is TGTGCCAGCAGCCTTCGGGGCACGAACACCGGGGAGCTGTTTTTT. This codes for CASSLRGTNTGELFF.

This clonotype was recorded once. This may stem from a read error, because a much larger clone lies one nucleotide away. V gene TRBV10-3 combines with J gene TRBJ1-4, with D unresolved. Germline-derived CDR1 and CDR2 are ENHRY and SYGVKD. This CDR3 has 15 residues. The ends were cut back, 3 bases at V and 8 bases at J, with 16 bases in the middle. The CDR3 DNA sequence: TGTGCCATCAGTGATGGGTCAATGGTTGCGGAAAAACTGTTTTTT. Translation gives CAISDGSMVAEKLFF.

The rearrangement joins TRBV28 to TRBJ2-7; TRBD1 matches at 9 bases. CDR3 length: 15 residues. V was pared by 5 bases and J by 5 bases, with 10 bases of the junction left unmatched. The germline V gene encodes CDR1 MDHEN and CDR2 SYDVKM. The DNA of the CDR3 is TGTGCCAGCAGTATAACCGGGACAGGGAAAAACGAGCAGTACTTC. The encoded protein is CASSITGTGKNEQYF.

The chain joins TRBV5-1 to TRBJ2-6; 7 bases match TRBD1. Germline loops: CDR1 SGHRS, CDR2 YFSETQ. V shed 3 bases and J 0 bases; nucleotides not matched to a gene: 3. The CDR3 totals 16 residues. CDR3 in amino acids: CASSWGTASGANVLTF. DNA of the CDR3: TGCGCCAGCAGCTGGGGGACAGCCTCTGGGGCCAACGTCCTGACTTTC.

The CDR3: CASSLGCNEQFF. The DNA for the CDR3 is TGCGCCAGCAGCTTGGGATGCAATGAGCAGTTCTTC. The J gene is TRBJ2-1, the V gene TRBV5-1, with unresolved D. CDR1 SGHRS and CDR2 YFSETQ come from the germline V gene. Trimming cost V 0 bases and J 6 bases, with 4 bases left between them. The CDR3 extends over 12 amino acids. The variable domain in full, completed from reference TRBV5-1 and TRBJ2-1, reads KAGVTQTPRYLIKTRGQQVTLSCSPISGHRSVSWYQQTPGQGLQFLFEYFSETQRNKGNFPGRFSGRQFSNSRSEMNVSTLELGDSALYLCASSLGCNEQFFGPGTRLTVL.

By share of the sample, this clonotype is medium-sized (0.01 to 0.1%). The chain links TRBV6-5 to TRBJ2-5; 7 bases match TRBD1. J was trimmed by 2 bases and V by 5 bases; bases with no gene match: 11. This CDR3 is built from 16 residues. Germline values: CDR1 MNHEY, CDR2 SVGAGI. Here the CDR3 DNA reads TGTGCCAGCAGTCGACAGGGACAGCTTACACAAGAGACCCAGTACTTC. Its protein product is CASSRQGQLTQETQYF.

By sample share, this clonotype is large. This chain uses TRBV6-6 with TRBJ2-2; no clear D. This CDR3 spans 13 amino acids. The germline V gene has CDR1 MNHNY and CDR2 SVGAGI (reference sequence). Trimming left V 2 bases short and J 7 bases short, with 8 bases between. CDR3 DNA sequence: TGTGCCAGCAGTTACGACAACCTCGGGGAGCTGTTTTTT. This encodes CASSYDNLGELFF.